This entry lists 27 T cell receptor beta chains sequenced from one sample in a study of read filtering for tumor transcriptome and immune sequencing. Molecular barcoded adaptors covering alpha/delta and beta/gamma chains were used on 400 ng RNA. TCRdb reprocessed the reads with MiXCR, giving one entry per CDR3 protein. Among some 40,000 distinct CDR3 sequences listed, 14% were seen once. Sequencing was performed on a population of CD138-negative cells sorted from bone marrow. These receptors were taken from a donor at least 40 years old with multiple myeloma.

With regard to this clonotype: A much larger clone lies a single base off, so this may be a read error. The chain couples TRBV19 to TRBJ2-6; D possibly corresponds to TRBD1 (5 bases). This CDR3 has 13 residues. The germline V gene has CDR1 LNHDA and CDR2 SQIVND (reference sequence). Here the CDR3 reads CASSNTGADVLTF. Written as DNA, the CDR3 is TGTGCCAGTAGTAACACTGGGGCCGACGTCCTGACTTTC.

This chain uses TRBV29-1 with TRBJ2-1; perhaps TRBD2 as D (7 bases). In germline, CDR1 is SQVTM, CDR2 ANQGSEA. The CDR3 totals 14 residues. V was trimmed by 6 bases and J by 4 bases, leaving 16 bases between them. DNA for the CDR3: TGCAGCGTCCTCCGAGGGGGGGGATACAATGAGCAGTTCTTC. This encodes CSVLRGGGYNEQFF.

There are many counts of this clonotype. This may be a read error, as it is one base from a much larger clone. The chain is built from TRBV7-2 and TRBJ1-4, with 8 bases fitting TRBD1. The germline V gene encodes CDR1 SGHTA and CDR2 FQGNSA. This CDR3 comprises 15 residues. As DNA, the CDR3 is TGTGCCAGCAGCTTAGTTACAGGGGGAGGTGAAAAACGGTTTTTT. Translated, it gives CASSLVTGGGEKRFF. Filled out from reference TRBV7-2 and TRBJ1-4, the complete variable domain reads GAGVSQSPSNKVTEKGKDVELRCDPISGHTALYWYRQSLGQGLEFLIYFQGNSAPDKSGLPSDRFSAERTGGSVSTLTIQRTQQEDSAVYLCASSLVTGGGEKRFFGSGTQLSVL.

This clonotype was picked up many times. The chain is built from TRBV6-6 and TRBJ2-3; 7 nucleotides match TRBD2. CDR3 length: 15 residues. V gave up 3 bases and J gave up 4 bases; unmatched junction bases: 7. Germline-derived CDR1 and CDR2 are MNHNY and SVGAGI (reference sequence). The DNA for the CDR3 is TGTGCCAGCAGTTATACCGGGGGGAGCGCAGATACGCAGTATTTT. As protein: CASSYTGGSADTQYF.

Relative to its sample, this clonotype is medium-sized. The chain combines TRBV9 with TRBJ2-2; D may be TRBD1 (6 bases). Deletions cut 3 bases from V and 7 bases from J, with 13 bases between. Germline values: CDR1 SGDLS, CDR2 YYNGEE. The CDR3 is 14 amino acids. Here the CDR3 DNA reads TGTGCCAGCAGCGCCCGACAGGTGGTCGGGGAGCTGTTTTTT. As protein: CASSARQVVGELFF.

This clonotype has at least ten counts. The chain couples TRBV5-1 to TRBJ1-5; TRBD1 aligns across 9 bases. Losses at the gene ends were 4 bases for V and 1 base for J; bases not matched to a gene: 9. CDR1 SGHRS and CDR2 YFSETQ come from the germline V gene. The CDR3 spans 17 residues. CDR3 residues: CASSPTGGQGSNQPQHF. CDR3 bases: TGCGCCAGCAGCCCGACAGGGGGGCAGGGGAGCAATCAGCCCCAGCATTTT.

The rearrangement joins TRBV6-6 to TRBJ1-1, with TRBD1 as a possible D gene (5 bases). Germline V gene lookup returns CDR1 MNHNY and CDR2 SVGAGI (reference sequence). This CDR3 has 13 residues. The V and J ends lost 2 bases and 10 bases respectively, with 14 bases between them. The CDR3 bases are TGTGCCAGCAGTTACAACGGTGACAGTGGAGCTTTCTTT. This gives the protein CASSYNGDSGAFF.

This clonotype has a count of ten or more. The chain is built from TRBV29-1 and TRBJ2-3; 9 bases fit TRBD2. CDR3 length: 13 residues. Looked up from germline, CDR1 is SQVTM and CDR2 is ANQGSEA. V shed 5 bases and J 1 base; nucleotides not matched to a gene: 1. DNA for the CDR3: TGCAGCGTTCGACTAGCGGGCACAGATACGCAGTATTTT. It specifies CSVRLAGTDTQYF.

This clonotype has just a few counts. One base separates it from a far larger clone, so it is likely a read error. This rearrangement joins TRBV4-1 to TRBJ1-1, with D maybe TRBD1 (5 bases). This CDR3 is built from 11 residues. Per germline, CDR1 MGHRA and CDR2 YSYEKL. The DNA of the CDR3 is TGTGCCAGCAGCCAGGGAGGGGATGCTTTCTTT. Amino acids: CASSQGGDAFF.

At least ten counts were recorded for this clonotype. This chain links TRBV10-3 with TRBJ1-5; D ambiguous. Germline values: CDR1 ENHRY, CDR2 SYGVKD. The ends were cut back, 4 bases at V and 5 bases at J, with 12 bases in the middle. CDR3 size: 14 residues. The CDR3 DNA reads TGTGCCATCAGTGGTAGGGCAGACGATCAGCCCCAGCATTTT. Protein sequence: CAISGRADDQPQHF.

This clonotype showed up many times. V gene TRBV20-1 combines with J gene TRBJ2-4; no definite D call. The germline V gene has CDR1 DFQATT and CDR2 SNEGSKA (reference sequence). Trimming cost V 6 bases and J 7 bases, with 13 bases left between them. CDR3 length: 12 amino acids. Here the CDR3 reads CSAPTLFNIQYF. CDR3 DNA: TGCAGTGCCCCGACTCTCTTCAACATTCAGTACTTC.

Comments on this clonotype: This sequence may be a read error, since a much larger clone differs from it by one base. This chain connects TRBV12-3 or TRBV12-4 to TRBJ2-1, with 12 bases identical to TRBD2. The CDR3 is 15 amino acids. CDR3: CASSSWTSGDNGQFF. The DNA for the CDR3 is TGTGCCAGCAGTTCCTGGACTAGCGGGGACAATGGGCAGTTCTTC.

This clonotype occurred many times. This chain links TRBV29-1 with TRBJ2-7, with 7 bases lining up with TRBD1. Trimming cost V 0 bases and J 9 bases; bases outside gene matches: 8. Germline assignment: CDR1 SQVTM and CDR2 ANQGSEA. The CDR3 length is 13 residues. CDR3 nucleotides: TGCAGCGTTGAAGACATAGGGGGCATGGGGCAGTACTTC. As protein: CSVEDIGGMGQYF.

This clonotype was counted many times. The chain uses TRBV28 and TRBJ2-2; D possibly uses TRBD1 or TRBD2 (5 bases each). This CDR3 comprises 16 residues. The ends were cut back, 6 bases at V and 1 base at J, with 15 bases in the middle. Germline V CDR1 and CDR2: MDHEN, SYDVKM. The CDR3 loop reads CASRPRGFLNTGELFF. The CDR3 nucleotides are TGTGCCAGCAGGCCCCGGGGCTTCCTGAACACCGGGGAGCTGTTTTTT.

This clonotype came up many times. Written as DNA, the CDR3 is TGCAGTGCTAGTGTTGCAGGGCGGGAGACCCAGTACTTC. Protein product: CSASVAGRETQYF. This chain connects TRBV20-1 to TRBJ2-5; tentative D call: TRBD1 (5 bases). V lost 3 bases, J lost 5 bases, and 13 bases lay in between. CDR1 is DFQATT, CDR2 SNEGSKA, per germline (reference sequence). This CDR3 contains 13 residues.

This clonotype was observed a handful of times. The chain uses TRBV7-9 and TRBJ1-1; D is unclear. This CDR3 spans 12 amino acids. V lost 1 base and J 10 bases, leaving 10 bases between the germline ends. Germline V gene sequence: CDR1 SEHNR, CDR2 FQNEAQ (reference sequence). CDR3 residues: CASSLESRGAFF. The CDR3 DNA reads TGTGCCAGCAGCTTAGAATCCCGGGGAGCTTTCTTT.

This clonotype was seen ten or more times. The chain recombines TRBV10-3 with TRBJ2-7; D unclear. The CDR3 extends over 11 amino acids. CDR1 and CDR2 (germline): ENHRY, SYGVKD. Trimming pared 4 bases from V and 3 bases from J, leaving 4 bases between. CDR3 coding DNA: TGTGCCATCAGTGCCCACTACGAGCAGTACTTC. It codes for CAISAHYEQYF.

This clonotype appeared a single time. In DNA, the CDR3 is TGTGCCAGCAACTTCGGACAGGGACACACTGAAGCTTTCTTT. Encoded protein: CASNFGQGHTEAFF. The chain combines TRBV6-6 with TRBJ1-1; 8 positions agree with TRBD1. The CDR3 runs to 14 residues. CDR1 and CDR2 from the germline V gene are MNHNY and SVGAGI (reference sequence). Trimming cost V 7 bases and J 3 bases; bases outside gene matches: 7.

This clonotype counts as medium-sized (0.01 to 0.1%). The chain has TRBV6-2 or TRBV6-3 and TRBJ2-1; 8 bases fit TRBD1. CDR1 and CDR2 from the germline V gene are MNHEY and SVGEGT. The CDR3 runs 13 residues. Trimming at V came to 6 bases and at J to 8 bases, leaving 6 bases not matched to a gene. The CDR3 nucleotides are TGTGCCAGCAGCCAGGACAGGGATGATGAGCAGTTCTTC. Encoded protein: CASSQDRDDEQFF.

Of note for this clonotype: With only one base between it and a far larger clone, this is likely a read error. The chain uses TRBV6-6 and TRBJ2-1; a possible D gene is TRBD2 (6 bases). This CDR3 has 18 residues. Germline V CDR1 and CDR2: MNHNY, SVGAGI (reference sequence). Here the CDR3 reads CAGSYPGVTQGPRNEQFF. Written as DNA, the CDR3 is TGTGCCGGCAGTTACCCGGGGGTTACCCAAGGGCCTCGAAATGAGCAGTTCTTC.

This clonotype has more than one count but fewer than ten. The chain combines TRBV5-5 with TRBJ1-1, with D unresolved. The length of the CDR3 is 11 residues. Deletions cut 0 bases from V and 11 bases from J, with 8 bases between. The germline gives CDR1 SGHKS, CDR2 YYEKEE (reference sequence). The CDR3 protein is CASSLVTVAFF. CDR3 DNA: TGTGCCAGCAGCTTGGTCACTGTGGCTTTCTTT.

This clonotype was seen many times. For the CDR3, the DNA is TGTGCCAGCAGGGGGGACACCCTGGGAAATAGCAATCAGCCCCAGCATTTT. Translated: CASRGDTLGNSNQPQHF. This chain joins TRBV28 and TRBJ1-5, with a possible D match to TRBD1 (6 bases). CDR1 is MDHEN and CDR2 is SYDVKM in the germline V gene. The CDR3 is 17 residues long. The ends were cut back, 6 bases at V and 0 bases at J, with 18 bases in the middle.

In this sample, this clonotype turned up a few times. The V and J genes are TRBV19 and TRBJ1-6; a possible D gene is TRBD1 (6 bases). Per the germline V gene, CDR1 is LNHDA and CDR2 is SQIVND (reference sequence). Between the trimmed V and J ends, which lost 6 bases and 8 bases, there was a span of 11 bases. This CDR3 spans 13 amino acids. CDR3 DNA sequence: TGTGCCAGTAGCGAATGGACAGATTCACCCCTCCACTTT. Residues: CASSEWTDSPLHF. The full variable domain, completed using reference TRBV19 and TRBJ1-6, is DGGITQSPKYLFRKEGQNVTLSCEQNLNHDAMYWYRQDPGQGLRLIYYSQIVNDFQKGDIAEGYSVSREKKESFPLTVTSAQKNPTAFYLCASSEWTDSPLHFGNGTRLTVT.

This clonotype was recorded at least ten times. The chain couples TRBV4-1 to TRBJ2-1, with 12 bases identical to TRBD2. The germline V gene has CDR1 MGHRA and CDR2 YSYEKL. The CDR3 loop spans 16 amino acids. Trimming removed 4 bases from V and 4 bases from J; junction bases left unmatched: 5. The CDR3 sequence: CASSPLTSGRYNEQFF. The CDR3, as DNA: TGCGCCAGCAGCCCCCTGACTAGCGGGAGATACAATGAGCAGTTCTTC.

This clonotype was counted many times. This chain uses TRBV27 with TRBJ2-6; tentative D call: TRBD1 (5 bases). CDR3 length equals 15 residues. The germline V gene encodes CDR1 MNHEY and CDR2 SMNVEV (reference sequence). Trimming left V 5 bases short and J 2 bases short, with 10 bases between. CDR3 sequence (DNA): TGTGCCAGCAGTCAAGTAGGGGCTGGGGCCAACGTCCTGACTTTC. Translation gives CASSQVGAGANVLTF. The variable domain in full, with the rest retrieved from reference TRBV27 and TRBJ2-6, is EAQVTQNPRYLITVTGKKLTVTCSQNMNHEYMSWYRQDPGLGLRQIYYSMNVEVTDKGDVPEGYKVSRKEKRNFPLILESPSPNQTSLYFCASSQVGAGANVLTFGAGSRLTVL.

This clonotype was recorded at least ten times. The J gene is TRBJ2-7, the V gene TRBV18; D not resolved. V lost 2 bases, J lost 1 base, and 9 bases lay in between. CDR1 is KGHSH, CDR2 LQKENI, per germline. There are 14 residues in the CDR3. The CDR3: CASSPALGSYEQYF. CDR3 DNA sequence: TGTGCCAGCTCACCAGCGTTGGGTTCCTACGAGCAGTACTTC.

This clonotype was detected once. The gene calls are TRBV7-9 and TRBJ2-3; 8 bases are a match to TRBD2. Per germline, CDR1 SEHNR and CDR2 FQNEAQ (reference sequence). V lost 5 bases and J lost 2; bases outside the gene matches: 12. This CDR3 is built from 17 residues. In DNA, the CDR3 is TGTGCCAGCAGCGCAGAGCTAGCGGGCTACCACACAGATACGCAGTATTTT. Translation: CASSAELAGYHTDTQYF.